Below, 27 T cell receptor beta chains from the same sample are listed, as sequenced in a study of CD8+ T cells in alopecia areata. As for treatment: oral pan-JAK inhibitor, 5-10 mg twice daily. RNA was extracted and reverse transcribed into cDNA as the sequencing template. The data were produced by immunoSEQ multiplex PCR, yet TCRdb's version contains in-frame clones alone and is incomplete. The profile covers hundreds of thousands of clones, with about 62% appearing a single time and about 0.9% taken by the ten largest. The material sequenced was CD4+ T cells sorted from blood, taken at week 52, from a patient treated with tofacitinib. These receptor sequences come from a human donor with alopecia areata.

The chain combines TRBV11-2 with TRBJ1-2, with D perhaps matching TRBD1 (5 bases). With 0 bases removed from V and 5 bases from J, the gap between germline ends came to 19 bases. CDR3 length: 17 residues. Germline CDR1 and CDR2: SGHAT and FQNNGV. The CDR3 is CASSLDEWGTPNYGYTF. As DNA, the CDR3 is TGTGCCAGCAGCTTAGATGAGTGGGGCACTCCGAATTATGGCTACACCTTC.

This rearrangement joins TRBV30 to TRBJ1-3; perhaps TRBD1 as D (5 bases). The CDR3 runs to 15 residues. V dropped 4 bases and J dropped 2 bases, with 15 bases sitting between them. Germline CDR1 GTSNPN, CDR2 SVGIG (reference sequence). CDR3: CAWIHDRSTGNTIYF. The CDR3 DNA sequence: TGTGCCTGGATCCACGACAGATCAACTGGAAACACCATATATTTT.

In this sample, this clone turned up a few times. V gene TRBV10-3 combines with J gene TRBJ1-5, with D unclear. The CDR3 spans 14 residues. V dropped 0 bases and J dropped 4 bases, with 7 bases sitting between them. CDR1 and CDR2 from the germline V gene are ENHRY and SYGVKD. The CDR3, as DNA: TGTGCCATCAGTGAGTCCCGCTTGAATCAGCCCCAGCATTTT. Translating it yields CAISESRLNQPQHF.

The CDR3 is CSVLLLGGDEQYF. CDR3 nucleotides: TGCAGCGTTCTTCTGTTAGGGGGAGACGAGCAGTACTTC. The V call is TRBV29-1, the J call TRBJ2-7, with D possibly being TRBD1 (6 bases). The V end lost 5 bases, the J end lost 5 bases, and 16 bases lay between the germline ends. The CDR3 is 13 residues long. In germline, CDR1 is SQVTM, CDR2 ANQGSEA.

The chain is built from TRBV5-4 and TRBJ1-2; 7 bases agree with TRBD1. The CDR3 extends over 13 amino acids. The V gene end was trimmed by 3 bases and the J gene end by 5 bases; junction bases not matched to a gene: 4. The germline V gene has CDR1 SGHNT and CDR2 YYREEE (reference sequence). For the CDR3, the DNA is TGTGCCAGCAGCTGGACAGGAAAGTATGGCTACACCTTC. This gives the protein CASSWTGKYGYTF.

This clone was picked up a small number of times. The chain combines TRBV6-4 with TRBJ1-5, with D perhaps matching TRBD1 (5 bases). Germline V gives CDR1 MRHNA, CDR2 SNTAGT. Between the trimmed V and J ends, which lost 10 bases and 0 bases, there was a span of 13 bases. This CDR3 region has 14 residues. This CDR3 is CATFARGSNQPQHF. CDR3 DNA sequence: TGTGCCACCTTCGCTAGGGGTAGCAATCAGCCCCAGCATTTT.

This chain joins TRBV5-4 and TRBJ2-1; D uncertain. Germline V gene sequence: CDR1 SGHNT, CDR2 YYREEE (reference sequence). This CDR3 has 13 residues. V lost 4 bases, J lost 2 bases, and 7 bases lay in between. The chain's CDR3 is CASSDQTYNEQFF. For the CDR3, the DNA is TGTGCCAGCAGCGACCAGACCTACAATGAGCAGTTCTTC.

This clone was observed a few times. The chain couples TRBV7-3 to TRBJ1-2; 7 nucleotides align to TRBD1. The ends lost 2 bases at V and 7 bases at J; junction bases unmatched: 4. The CDR3 runs 13 residues. Per the germline V gene, CDR1 is SGHTA and CDR2 is FQGTGA. The CDR3 nucleotides read TGTGCCAGCAGCTTACGACAGGGAGCTGGCTACACCTTC. It is translated as CASSLRQGAGYTF.

This clone was counted between two and nine times. At the DNA level, this CDR3 is encoded by other sequences in the same sample as well. This rearrangement joins TRBV2 to TRBJ1-5, with 7 bases aligning to TRBD1. Per the germline V gene, CDR1 is SNHLY and CDR2 is FYNNEI. The junction had 3 bases not matched to a gene; V was cut back by 6 bases and J by 4 bases. The CDR3 length is 13 residues. The CDR3 is CASRGDSNQPQHF. The DNA of the CDR3 is TGTGCCAGCAGAGGGGACAGTAATCAGCCCCAGCATTTT.

This sequence joins TRBV29-1 and TRBJ2-3; 7 nucleotides match TRBD1. J lost 1 base, V lost 8 bases, and 6 bases had no gene match. The CDR3 contains 13 residues. Germline-derived CDR1 and CDR2 are SQVTM and ANQGSEA. CDR3 amino acids: CSMTGTGTDTQYF. CDR3 bases: TGCAGCATGACAGGGACCGGCACAGATACGCAGTATTTT.

The V and J genes are TRBV5-4 and TRBJ1-2; possibly TRBD1 for D (5 bases). The V and J ends lost 1 base and 6 bases respectively, with 13 bases between them. The CDR3 loop spans 14 amino acids. The germline CDR1 and CDR2 sequences are SGHNT and YYREEE (reference sequence). The CDR3 bases are TGTGCCAGCAGCTTGATGCAGGGCATAGATGGCTACACCTTC. It is translated as CASSLMQGIDGYTF.

This clone was counted a single time. V gene TRBV5-1 combines with J gene TRBJ2-5; D gene uncertain. V was trimmed by 0 bases and J by 11 bases, leaving 14 bases between them. Germline V CDR1 and CDR2: SGHRS, YFSETQ. The length of the CDR3 is 13 residues. The CDR3 DNA reads TGCGCCAGCAGCTTGGATCTGGGTCAATTTCAGTACTTC. Protein product: CASSLDLGQFQYF.

V gene TRBV30 combines with J gene TRBJ1-4; a possible D gene is TRBD1 (5 bases). The CDR3 is 14 residues long. Trimming cost V 1 base and J 6 bases, with 12 bases left between them. Germline assignment: CDR1 GTSNPN and CDR2 SVGIG (reference sequence). CDR3 region: CAWSEGWGDEKLFF. CDR3 in DNA: TGTGCCTGGAGTGAGGGATGGGGGGATGAAAAACTGTTTTTT. The full variable domain, rest sourced from reference TRBV30 and TRBJ1-4, is SQTIHQWPATLVQPVGSPLSLECTVEGTSNPNLYWYRQAAGRGLQLLFYSVGIGQISSEVPQNLSASRPQDRQFILSSKKLLLSDSGFYLCAWSEGWGDEKLFFGSGTQLSVL.

The rearrangement joins TRBV5-4 to TRBJ2-7, with no clear D. V lost 6 bases to trimming and J lost 5 bases, with 15 bases between them. The CDR3 runs 13 residues. CDR1 is SGHNT and CDR2 is YYREEE in the germline V gene (reference sequence). Here the CDR3 DNA reads TGTGCCAGCAACGATCTACTGGCCAACGAGCAGTACTTC. Amino acids: CASNDLLANEQYF. The variable domain in full, completed from reference TRBV5-4 and TRBJ2-7, reads ETGVTQSPTHLIKTRGQQVTLRCSSQSGHNTVSWYQQALGQGPQFIFQYYREEENGRGNFPPRFSGLQFPNYSSELNVNALELDDSALYLCASNDLLANEQYFGPGTRLTVT.

V is TRBV29-1 and J is TRBJ1-1; D not resolved. Germline CDR1 SQVTM, CDR2 ANQGSEA. The CDR3 has 11 residues. The germline V and J ends were trimmed by 3 bases and 4 bases, with 6 bases remaining between them. The CDR3 loop is CSVEVITEAFF. The CDR3 DNA is TGCAGCGTTGAGGTGATCACTGAAGCTTTCTTT. The full variable domain, completed using reference TRBV29-1 and TRBJ1-1, is SAVISQKPSRDICQRGTSLTIQCQVDSQVTMMFWYRQQPGQSLTLIATANQGSEATYESGFVIDKFPISRPNLTFSTLTVSNMSPEDSSIYLCSVEVITEAFFGQGTRLTVV.

The rearrangement uses TRBV7-9 and TRBJ2-1; 7 nucleotides line up with TRBD1. V was pared by 4 bases and J by 4 bases, with 10 bases of the junction left unmatched. In germline, CDR1 is SEHNR, CDR2 FQNEAQ (reference sequence). CDR3 length: 16 residues. The CDR3, as DNA: TGTGCCAGCAGCTCCCTGAGAGGACAGGTATACAATGAGCAGTTCTTC. Its protein is CASSSLRGQVYNEQFF.

This sequence joins TRBV9 and TRBJ2-1, with D maybe TRBD1 (6 bases). Trimming stripped 6 bases from V and 3 bases from J, with 10 bases between. The CDR3 covers 13 residues. CDR1 SGDLS and CDR2 YYNGEE come from the germline V gene. This CDR3 reads CASTGQIYNEQFF. CDR3 coding DNA: TGTGCCAGCACTGGACAGATCTACAATGAGCAGTTCTTC.

The V and J genes are TRBV10-3 and TRBJ1-2; possible D gene TRBD1, 5 bases. Germline V lookup: CDR1 ENHRY, CDR2 SYGVKD. V was trimmed by 6 bases and J by 2 bases, leaving 16 bases between them. The CDR3 runs to 15 residues. CDR3 residues: CAIRGGGTRNYGYTF. CDR3 DNA: TGTGCCATCAGGGGAGGAGGGACTCGAAACTATGGCTACACCTTC.

The genes are TRBV7-2 and TRBJ1-2; 7 positions agree with TRBD1. The ends lost 5 bases at V and 5 bases at J; junction bases unmatched: 8. The CDR3 contains 14 residues. Per germline, CDR1 SGHTA and CDR2 FQGNSA. For the CDR3, the DNA is TGTGCCAGCAGCCGGGACAGCCCTCTATATGGCTACACCTTC. Translated: CASSRDSPLYGYTF.

This chain connects TRBV7-9 to TRBJ2-1, with D possibly TRBD1 on 7 matching bases. The CDR3 loop spans 15 amino acids. Deletions cut 2 bases from V and 6 bases from J, with 14 bases between. Germline V gene lookup returns CDR1 SEHNR and CDR2 FQNEAQ (reference sequence). The DNA for the CDR3 is TGTGCCAGCAGCTTAACCGCGGGACAGATCAATGAGCAGTTCTTC. Protein: CASSLTAGQINEQFF.

V usage is TRBV4-3 and J usage is TRBJ1-2; possibly TRBD1 for D (6 bases). Germline V gives CDR1 LGHNA, CDR2 YSLEER. The CDR3 extends over 13 amino acids. Trimming stripped 0 bases from V and 8 bases from J, with 10 bases between. CDR3 DNA sequence: TGCGCCAGCAGCCAAGATGTGGGGGGCGGCTACACCTTC. This gives the protein CASSQDVGGGYTF.

This clone was observed a single time. The chain recombines TRBV29-1 with TRBJ1-3; the D gene is possibly TRBD1 (5 bases). V was shortened by 3 bases and J by 0 bases, with 9 bases between the two germline ends. The CDR3 is 14 residues long. The V gene's germline CDR1 is SQVTM and CDR2 ANQGSEA. The CDR3: CSVDGTGSGNTIYF. CDR3 DNA: TGCAGCGTTGATGGGACGGGCTCTGGAAACACCATATATTTT. Filled out from reference TRBV29-1 and TRBJ1-3, the complete variable domain reads SAVISQKPSRDICQRGTSLTIQCQVDSQVTMMFWYRQQPGQSLTLIATANQGSEATYESGFVIDKFPISRPNLTFSTLTVSNMSPEDSSIYLCSVDGTGSGNTIYFGEGSWLTVV.

The chain links TRBV4-3 to TRBJ1-6; D is uncertain. Trimming removed 4 bases from V and 6 bases from J, with 4 bases in between. Per the germline V gene, CDR1 is LGHNA and CDR2 is YSLEER. The length of the CDR3 is 12 residues. The CDR3 spells CASSLPNSPLHF. CDR3 DNA: TGCGCCAGCAGCCTACCTAATTCACCCCTCCACTTT.

The chain is built from TRBV7-2 and TRBJ1-1; D gene ambiguous. V was trimmed by 8 bases and J by 3 bases, leaving 13 bases between them. This CDR3 is built from 13 residues. Germline V gene sequence: CDR1 SGHTA, CDR2 FQGNSA. CDR3 in DNA: TGTGCCAGCCGAGTATGGACGGACACTGAAGCTTTCTTT. Its translation: CASRVWTDTEAFF.

The rearrangement links TRBV25-1 to TRBJ2-7; TRBD2 aligns across 8 bases. This CDR3 has 12 amino acids. Trimming cost V 7 bases and J 6 bases; bases outside gene matches: 5. Germline V gene sequence: CDR1 MGHDK, CDR2 SYGVNS. The CDR3 spells CASNLGGGEQYF. The DNA of the CDR3 is TGTGCCAGCAACCTCGGGGGGGGCGAGCAGTACTTC.

V and J are TRBV27 and TRBJ2-5, with D perhaps matching TRBD2 (7 bases). V lost 0 bases and J 5 bases, leaving 13 bases between the germline ends. The CDR3 runs to 15 residues. The V gene's germline CDR1 is MNHEY and CDR2 SMNVEV (reference sequence). CDR3 sequence reads: CASSLSGRGGETQYF. The CDR3 bases are TGTGCCAGCAGTTTATCTGGCAGGGGAGGGGAGACCCAGTACTTC.

The rearrangement links TRBV27 to TRBJ2-7; D gene uncertain. Germline assignment: CDR1 MNHEY and CDR2 SMNVEV (reference sequence). The V end lost 4 bases, the J end lost 6 bases, and 10 bases lay between the germline ends. This CDR3 is 12 amino acids long. CDR3 sequence reads: CASSYLGAEQYF. CDR3 DNA: TGTGCCAGCAGTTATCTGGGCGCCGAGCAGTACTTC.